This section outlines one T cell receptor (beta chain) sequence together with its context. The sample comes from a study of cytomegalovirus exposure and HLA in healthy donors. Trimming at V came to 5 bases and at J to 0 bases, leaving 4 bases not matched to a gene. The CDR3 runs 13 residues. Germline CDR1 and CDR2: SQVTM and ANQGSEA. PCR involved 60 Vbeta and 13 Jbeta primers. Sequencing was performed with immunoSEQ multiplex PCR; in TCRdb, only in-frame clones are kept and a portion is missing. The sample totals around 75,000 clones. The sample taken for sequencing was PBMCs. The chain couples TRBV29-1 to TRBJ2-7; 7 nucleotides agree with TRBD1. This clonotype originated in a man aged 35 to 55 in good health and CMV-seronegative. CDR3 amino acids: CSVSPGGSYEQYF. The CDR3 DNA reads as TGCAGCGTTAGCCCAGGGGGCTCCTACGAGCAGTACTTC.